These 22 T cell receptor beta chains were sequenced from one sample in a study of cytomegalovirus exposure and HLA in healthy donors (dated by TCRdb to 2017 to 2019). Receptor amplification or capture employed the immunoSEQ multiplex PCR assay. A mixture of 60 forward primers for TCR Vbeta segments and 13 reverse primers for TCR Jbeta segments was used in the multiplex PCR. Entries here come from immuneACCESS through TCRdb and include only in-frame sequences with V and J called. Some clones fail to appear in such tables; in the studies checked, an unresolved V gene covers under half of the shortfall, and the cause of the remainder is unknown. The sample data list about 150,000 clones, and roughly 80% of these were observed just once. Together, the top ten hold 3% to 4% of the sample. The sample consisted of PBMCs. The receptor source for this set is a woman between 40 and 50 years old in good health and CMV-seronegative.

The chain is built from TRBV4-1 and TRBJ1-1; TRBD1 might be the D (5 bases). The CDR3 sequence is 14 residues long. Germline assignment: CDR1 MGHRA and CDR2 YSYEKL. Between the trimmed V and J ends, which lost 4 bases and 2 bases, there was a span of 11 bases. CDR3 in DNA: TGCGCCAGCAGCCTCCTAGGACACAACACTGAAGCTTTCTTT. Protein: CASSLLGHNTEAFF.

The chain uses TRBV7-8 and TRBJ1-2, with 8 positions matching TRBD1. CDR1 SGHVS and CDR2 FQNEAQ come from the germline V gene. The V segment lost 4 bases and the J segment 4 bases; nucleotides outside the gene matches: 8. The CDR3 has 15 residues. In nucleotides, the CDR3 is TGTGCCAGCAGCTCCCCCGGACAGGGCACCTATGGCTACACCTTC. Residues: CASSSPGQGTYGYTF.

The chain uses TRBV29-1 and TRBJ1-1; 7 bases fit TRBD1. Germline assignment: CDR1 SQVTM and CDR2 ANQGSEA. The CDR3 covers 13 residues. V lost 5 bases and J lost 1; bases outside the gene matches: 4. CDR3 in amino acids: CSVKGARNTEAFF. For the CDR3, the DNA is TGCAGCGTTAAGGGGGCCAGGAACACTGAAGCTTTCTTT.

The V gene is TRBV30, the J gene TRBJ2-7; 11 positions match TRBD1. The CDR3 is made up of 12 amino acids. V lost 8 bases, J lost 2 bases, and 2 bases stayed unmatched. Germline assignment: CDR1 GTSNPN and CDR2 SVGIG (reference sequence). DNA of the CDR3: TGTGCCGTGGGACAGGGGGCCTACGAGCAGTACTTC. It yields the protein CAVGQGAYEQYF. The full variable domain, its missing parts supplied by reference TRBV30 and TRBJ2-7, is SQTIHQWPATLVQPVGSPLSLECTVEGTSNPNLYWYRQAAGRGLQLLFYSVGIGQISSEVPQNLSASRPQDRQFILSSKKLLLSDSGFYLCAVGQGAYEQYFGPGTRLTVT.

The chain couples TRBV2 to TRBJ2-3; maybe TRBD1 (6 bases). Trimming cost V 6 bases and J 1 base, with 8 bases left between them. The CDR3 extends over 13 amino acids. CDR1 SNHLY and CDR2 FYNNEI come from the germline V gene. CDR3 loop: CASRAGGTDTQYF. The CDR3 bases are TGTGCCAGCAGGGCAGGGGGCACAGATACGCAGTATTTT. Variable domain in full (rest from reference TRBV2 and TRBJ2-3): EPEVTQTPSHQVTQMGQEVILRCVPISNHLYFYWYRQILGQKVEFLVSFYNNEISEKSEIFDDQFSVERPDGSNFTLKIRSTKLEDSAMYFCASRAGGTDTQYFGPGTRLTVL.

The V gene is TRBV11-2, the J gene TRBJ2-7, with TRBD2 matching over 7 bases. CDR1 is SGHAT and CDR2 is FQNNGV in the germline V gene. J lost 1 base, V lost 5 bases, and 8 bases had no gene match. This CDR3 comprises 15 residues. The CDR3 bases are TGTGCCAGCAGCGAAAGCGGGGCCCCTTCCTACGAGCAGTACTTC. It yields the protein CASSESGAPSYEQYF.

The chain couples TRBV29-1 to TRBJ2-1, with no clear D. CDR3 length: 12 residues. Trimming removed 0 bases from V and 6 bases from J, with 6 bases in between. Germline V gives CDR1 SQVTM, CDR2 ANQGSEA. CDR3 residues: CSVEESINEQFF. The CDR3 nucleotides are TGCAGCGTTGAAGAAAGCATCAATGAGCAGTTCTTC.

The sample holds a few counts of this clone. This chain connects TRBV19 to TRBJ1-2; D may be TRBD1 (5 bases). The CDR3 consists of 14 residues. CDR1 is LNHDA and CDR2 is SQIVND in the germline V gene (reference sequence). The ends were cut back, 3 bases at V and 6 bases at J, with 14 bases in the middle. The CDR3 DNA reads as TGTGCCAGTAGTATCCTGGACACCGGCAATGGCTACACCTTC. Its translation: CASSILDTGNGYTF.

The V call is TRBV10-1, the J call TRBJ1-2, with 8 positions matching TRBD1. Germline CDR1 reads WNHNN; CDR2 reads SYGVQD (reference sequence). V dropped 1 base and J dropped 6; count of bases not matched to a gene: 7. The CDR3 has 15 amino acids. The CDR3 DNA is TGCGCCAGCAGTGAGTGGCAGGGGGCAATCGATGGCTACACCTTC. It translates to CASSEWQGAIDGYTF.

CDR3 in amino acids: CASGSYRQGNYEQYF. CDR3 nucleotide sequence: TGTGCCAGCGGCTCTTACAGACAGGGTAACTACGAGCAGTACTTC. The V gene is TRBV27, the J gene TRBJ2-7, with 7 bases matching TRBD1. Germline CDR1 MNHEY, CDR2 SMNVEV (reference sequence). This CDR3 is 15 amino acids long. V lost 8 bases, J lost 3 bases, and 13 bases stayed unmatched.

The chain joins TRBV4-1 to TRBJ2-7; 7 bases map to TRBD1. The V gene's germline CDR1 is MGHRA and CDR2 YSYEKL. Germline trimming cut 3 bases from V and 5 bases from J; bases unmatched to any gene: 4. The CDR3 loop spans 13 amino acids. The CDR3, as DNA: TGCGCCAGCAGCCATTTGGACAGGAACGAGCAGTACTTC. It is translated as CASSHLDRNEQYF.

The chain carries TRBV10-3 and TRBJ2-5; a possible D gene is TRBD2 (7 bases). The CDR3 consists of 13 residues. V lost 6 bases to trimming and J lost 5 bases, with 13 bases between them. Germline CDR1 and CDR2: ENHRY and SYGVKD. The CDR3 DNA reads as TGTGCCATCAGGTCGGGGGGCAGCGAGACCCAGTACTTC. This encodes CAIRSGGSETQYF.

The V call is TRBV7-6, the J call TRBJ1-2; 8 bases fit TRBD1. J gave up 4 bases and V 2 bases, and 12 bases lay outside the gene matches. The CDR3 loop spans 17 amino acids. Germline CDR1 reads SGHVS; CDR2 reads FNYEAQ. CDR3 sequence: CASSLSNPGTGSYGYTF. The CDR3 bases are TGTGCCAGCAGCTTATCAAATCCCGGGACAGGAAGCTATGGCTACACCTTC.

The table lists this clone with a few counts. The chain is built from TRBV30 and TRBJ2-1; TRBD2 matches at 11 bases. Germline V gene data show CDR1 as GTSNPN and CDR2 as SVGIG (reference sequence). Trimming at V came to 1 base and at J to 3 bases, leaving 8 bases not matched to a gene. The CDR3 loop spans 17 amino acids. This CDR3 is CAWSDPGLAERYNEQFF. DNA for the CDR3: TGTGCCTGGAGTGACCCGGGACTAGCGGAGCGCTACAATGAGCAGTTCTTC.

The CDR3 reads CASSWGQGAREQYF. The CDR3 nucleotides are TGCGCCAGCAGCTGGGGACAGGGGGCCCGCGAGCAGTACTTC. This rearrangement joins TRBV5-1 to TRBJ2-7; 12 bases align to TRBD1. V was clipped by 3 bases and J by 6 bases; unmatched bases: 4. The V gene's germline CDR1 is SGHRS and CDR2 YFSETQ. The CDR3 is 14 amino acids.

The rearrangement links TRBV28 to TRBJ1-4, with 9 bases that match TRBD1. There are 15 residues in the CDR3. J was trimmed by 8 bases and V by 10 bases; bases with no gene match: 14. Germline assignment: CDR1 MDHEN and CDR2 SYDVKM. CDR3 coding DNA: TGTGCCACCCTCGGAGGGACAGGGTCAAGGGAAAAACTGTTTTTT. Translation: CATLGGTGSREKLFF.

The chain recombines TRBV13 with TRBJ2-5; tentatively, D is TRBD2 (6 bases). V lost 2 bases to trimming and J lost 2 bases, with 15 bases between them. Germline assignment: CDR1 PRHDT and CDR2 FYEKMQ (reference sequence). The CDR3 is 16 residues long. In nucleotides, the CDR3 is TGTGCCAGCAGCTTAAAGGCGGGGCGTCTACAAGAGACCCAGTACTTC. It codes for CASSLKAGRLQETQYF.

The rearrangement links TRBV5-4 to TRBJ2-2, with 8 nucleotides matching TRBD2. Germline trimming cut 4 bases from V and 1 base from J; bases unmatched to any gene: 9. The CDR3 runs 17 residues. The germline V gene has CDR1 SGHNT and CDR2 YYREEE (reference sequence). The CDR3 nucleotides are TGTGCCAGCAGCGCCGGGAGGGGCGCCTTGAACACCGGGGAGCTGTTTTTT. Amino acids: CASSAGRGALNTGELFF.

CDR3 bases: TGCGCCAGCAGCTTGGACCCTGGGCCGAGCACAGATACGCAGTATTTT. It translates to CASSLDPGPSTDTQYF. The V and J genes are TRBV5-1 and TRBJ2-3; D is unclear. Germline CDR1 is SGHRS and CDR2 is YFSETQ. V lost 0 bases and J 0 bases, leaving 11 bases between the germline ends. The CDR3 covers 16 residues. The variable domain in full, completed from reference TRBV5-1 and TRBJ2-3, reads KAGVTQTPRYLIKTRGQQVTLSCSPISGHRSVSWYQQTPGQGLQFLFEYFSETQRNKGNFPGRFSGRQFSNSRSEMNVSTLELGDSALYLCASSLDPGPSTDTQYFGPGTRLTVL.

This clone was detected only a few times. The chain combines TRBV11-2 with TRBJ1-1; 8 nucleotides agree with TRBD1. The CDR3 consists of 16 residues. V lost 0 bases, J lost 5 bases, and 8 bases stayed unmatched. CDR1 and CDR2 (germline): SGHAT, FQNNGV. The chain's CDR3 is CASSLDRTGGQTEAFF. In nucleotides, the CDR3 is TGTGCCAGCAGCTTAGACCGCACAGGGGGACAGACTGAAGCTTTCTTT.

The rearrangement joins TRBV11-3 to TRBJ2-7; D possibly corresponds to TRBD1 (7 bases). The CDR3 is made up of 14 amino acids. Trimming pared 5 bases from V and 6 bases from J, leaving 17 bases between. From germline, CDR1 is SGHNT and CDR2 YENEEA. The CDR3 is CASSPRDSPSEQYF. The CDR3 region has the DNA TGTGCCAGCAGCCCGCGGGACAGCCCCTCCGAGCAGTACTTC.

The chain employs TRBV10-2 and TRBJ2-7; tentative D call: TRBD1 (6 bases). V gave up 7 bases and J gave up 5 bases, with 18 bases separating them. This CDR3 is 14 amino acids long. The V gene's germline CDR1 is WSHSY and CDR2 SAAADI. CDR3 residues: CASKVTGQLNEQYF. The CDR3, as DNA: TGCGCCAGCAAAGTAACCGGACAGCTAAACGAGCAGTACTTC.